The following is a TCR beta chain sequence with its context. Its antigen is not identified. The treatment: roughly 19 received Ad26.COV2.S at low or high dose, single or two shots; roughly five received placebo; per-sample allocation not given. Vaccine and placebo recipients were sampled on day 63 after the first injection. Donation came from an adult in Boston who was aged 18-55 years. Method: immunoSEQ multiplex PCR; TCRdb's copy keeps in-frame clones and lacks some. The sample has about 350,000 clones, 80% to 90% seen once; the top ten hold roughly 10%. CDR3 length equals 18 residues. Germline V gives CDR1 MGHRA, CDR2 YSYEKL. V lost 1 base to trimming and J lost 3 bases, with 22 bases between them. This specimen belongs to a study of Ad26.COV2.S vaccination and SARS-CoV-2 variants. Overall study: Ad26.COV2.S was injected intramuscularly once or twice, 56 days apart. Study-wide points: The TCR-based breadth and depth measures might underestimate overall T cell responses.

The chain uses TRBV4-1 and TRBJ2-7; D not resolved. The receptor's source is a person aged 18 to 65 who received the Ad26.COV2.S COVID-19 vaccine or a placebo. The specimen comprised peripheral blood, sampled in a trial of Ad26.COV2.S vaccine versus placebo. This CDR3 is CASSQGPSRHYTNYEQYF. The CDR3 region has the DNA TGCGCCAGCAGCCAAGGACCGTCAAGGCATTACACCAACTACGAGCAGTACTTC.